This T cell receptor (beta chain) was sequenced during a study of cytomegalovirus exposure and HLA in healthy donors. PCR was performed using 60 Vbeta and 13 Jbeta primers. TCRdb's copy holds only in-frame clones and misses some; the assay was immunoSEQ multiplex PCR. The repertoire has around 98,000 clones, about 70% of them found once; the top ten carry less than 1.5%. This CDR3 region has 14 residues. The ends were cut back, 0 bases at V and 3 bases at J, with 8 bases in the middle. In germline, CDR1 is SGHNT, CDR2 YENEEA. This clone came up many times. Its matching antigen is unknown. The study's findings and limits: It was reportedly the case that the classifier diagnosed cytomegalovirus status with high specificity and sensitivity. According to the study, 160 or so TCR beta chains were cytomegalovirus-associated. Another analysis was done later, and it associated approximately 15,000 TCR beta sequences with HLA alleles at 0.05 false discovery rate.

Donors consisted of healthy bone marrow donors. The sequenced sample was PBMCs. The sequence derives from a female donor in good health and CMV-seronegative. The chain combines TRBV11-3 with TRBJ1-1; D call uncertain. Written as DNA, the CDR3 is TGTGCCAGCAGCTTAGACATCGGTGACACTGAAGCTTTCTTT. Amino acid sequence: CASSLDIGDTEAFF.